These T cell receptor beta chains were read from a single sample in a study of post-analysis software for immune sequencing data. From the PCR reads, TCRdb called clonotypes with MiXCR, one entry per CDR3 protein. The table lists hundreds of thousands of distinct CDR3 sequences, under 70% of them singletons. Sequencing was carried out using blood. These receptor sequences come from a girl under 18 with multiple sclerosis. The conserved cysteine and the conserved F or W are not part of the CDR3 here. D genes are given only for firm matches.

D gene: TRBD1; J gene: NA; V gene: TRBV5-1; CDR3 protein: ASSWDSSTEQY
D gene: NA; J gene: TRBJ1-1; V gene: TRBV4-1; CDR3 protein: ASSERVGQFEAF
D gene: TRBD2; J gene: TRBJ2-7; V gene: TRBV5-1; CDR3 protein: ASSVPTGTSGSIYEQY
D gene: TRBD1; J gene: TRBJ2-5; V gene: TRBV7-6; CDR3 protein: ASSPRDRGTETQY
D gene: TRBD1; J gene: TRBJ2-5; V gene: TRBV20-1; CDR3 protein: SARALTLTGGPIQETQY
D gene: TRBD2; J gene: TRBJ2-5; V gene: TRBV5-1; CDR3 protein: ASRGGLQETQY
D gene: NA; J gene: TRBJ2-7; V gene: TRBV12-3/TRBV12-4; CDR3 protein: ASSLPGSASYEQY
D gene: NA; J gene: TRBJ2-3; V gene: TRBV10-1; CDR3 protein: ASSEMGLSAQY
D gene: NA; J gene: TRBJ2-4; V gene: TRBV20-1; CDR3 protein: SARGGGTKNIQY
D gene: TRBD1; J gene: TRBJ2-7; V gene: TRBV4-1; CDR3 protein: ASSQTTGVSNEQY
D gene: TRBD2; J gene: TRBJ2-4; V gene: TRBV20-1; CDR3 protein: SARAPRTSGTLAKNIQY
D gene: NA; J gene: TRBJ2-6; V gene: TRBV2; CDR3 protein: ASSEGGAGANVLT
D gene: NA; J gene: TRBJ2-5; V gene: TRBV6-6; CDR3 protein: ASSRSAQGYQETQY
D gene: NA; J gene: TRBJ1-2; V gene: TRBV28; CDR3 protein: ASSLNTYDHYGYT
D gene: NA; J gene: TRBJ1-6; V gene: TRBV20-1; CDR3 protein: SARTGSSPLH
D gene: NA; J gene: TRBJ1-1; V gene: TRBV29-1; CDR3 protein: SVEVTTRTEAF
D gene: TRBD2; J gene: TRBJ2-7; V gene: TRBV29-1; CDR3 protein: SVRKREGIYEQY
D gene: TRBD2; J gene: TRBJ2-1; V gene: TRBV5-1; CDR3 protein: ASSLQLANYNEQF
D gene: TRBD1; J gene: TRBJ1-2; V gene: TRBV9; CDR3 protein: ASSIAGGSGYT
D gene: NA; J gene: TRBJ1-2; V gene: TRBV11-2; CDR3 protein: ASSPVGYALDGYT
D gene: NA; J gene: NA; V gene: TRBV7-9; CDR3 protein: ASSLKGGEQF
D gene: TRBD1; J gene: TRBJ1-1; V gene: TRBV6-5; CDR3 protein: ASSPDRPDTEAF
D gene: NA; J gene: TRBJ2-7; V gene: TRBV20-1; CDR3 protein: SASLQGREYDEQY
D gene: TRBD2; J gene: TRBJ2-7; V gene: TRBV7-2; CDR3 protein: ASSLAPRGGFYEQY
D gene: NA; J gene: TRBJ2-7; V gene: TRBV29-1; CDR3 protein: SVGPRLGGGEQY